The rows below give T cell receptor beta chains drawn from one sample of a study of identical twins. MiXCR was run by TCRdb on the 5' RACE reads, yielding one entry per CDR3 protein. The sample lists about 240,000 distinct CDR3 sequences, 8% to 11% occurring once. Sequencing was done on a sample of memory T cells sorted from blood. The receptor source for this set is a man aged 50 to 60 in good health. The CDR3 runs from the conserved cysteine through the conserved F or W. Fields, in order: J gene, V gene, CDR3 length, clone size, D gene, CDR3 DNA, CDR3 protein. D genes are given only for firm matches. Only part of the rows carry a size: once, few, many, or a class if the clone is expanded.

TRBJ2-5,TRBV4-3,15,.,TRBD1,TGCGCCAGCAGCCCGTCGACAGGGGGCATCGAGACCCAGTACTTC,CASSPSTGGIETQYF
TRBJ2-2,TRBV20-1,14,.,.,TGCAGTGCTGACGACAGGAGGGGGACCGGGGAGCTGTTTTTT,CSADDRRGTGELFF
TRBJ2-1,TRBV29-1,14,.,.,TGCAGCGTTGAAGATAGTCGGCGGGTACGAGAGCAGTTCTTC,CSVEDSRRVREQFF
TRBJ2-1,TRBV4-1,13,.,TRBD1,TGCGCCAGCAGCCAAACGGGACAGGCTCAGCAGTTCTTC,CASSQTGQAQQFF
TRBJ2-5,TRBV20-1,16,.,TRBD2,TGCAGTGCTAGAGACCGGGAGGAAGCGGTCCAAGAGACCCAGTACTTC,CSARDREEAVQETQYF
TRBJ2-3,TRBV6-2/TRBV6-3,18,many,.,TGTGCCAGCAGTTACTCGAGTGCCGACACAGCCCCCCCAGATACGCAGTATTTT,CASSYSSADTAPPDTQYF
TRBJ1-5,TRBV7-2,15,few,.,TGTGCCAGCAGCTTACAGACCTATAGCAATCAGCCCCAGCATTTT,CASSLQTYSNQPQHF
TRBJ1-5,TRBV20-1,13,many,.,TGCAGTGCTAGAGCCGCAGGGGAACAGCCCCAGCATTTT,CSARAAGEQPQHF
TRBJ2-2,TRBV20-1,13,many,.,TGCAGTGCTAGCACAGGGATTACCGGGGAGCTGTTTTTT,CSASTGITGELFF
TRBJ1-2,TRBV3-1,14,.,.,TGTGCCAGCAGTCGACAGGTTACTAACTATGGCTACACCTTC,CASSRQVTNYGYTF
TRBJ1-1,TRBV3-1,13,many,.,TGTGCCAGCAGCCAAGATCTGGGGGCTCAAGCTTTCTTT,CASSQDLGAQAFF
TRBJ2-1,TRBV2,16,many,.,TGTGCCAGCAGTGAAGGGACTCGACCCTCCTACAATGAGCAGTTCTTC,CASSEGTRPSYNEQFF
TRBJ2-5,TRBV21-1,11,many,.,TGTGCCAGCAGCGGGCGCGAGACCCAGTACTTC,CASSGRETQYF
TRBJ2-7,TRBV20-1,13,few,TRBD2,TGCAGTGCTCCGCGGGGGGCGGAGAACGAGCAGTACTTC,CSAPRGAENEQYF
TRBJ2-1,TRBV11-3,14,.,.,TGTGCCAGCAGCGAGCAGGTTGTAGGCAATGAGCAGTTCTTC,CASSEQVVGNEQFF
TRBJ2-7,TRBV20-1,15,.,TRBD2,TGCAGTGCTAGGTCGTCGTCGCGGGAGTTCTACGAGCAGTACTTC,CSARSSSREFYEQYF
TRBJ2-1,TRBV11-2,17,.,.,TGTGCCAGCAGCTTAGGAGTTCTGGAGGAGCGGAGCAATGAGCAGTTCTTC,CASSLGVLEERSNEQFF
TRBJ2-7,TRBV6-2/TRBV6-3,17,.,.,TGTGCCAGCAGTTACGCCCTTTACGTGTTTTCTCCAGTGGAGCAGTACTTC,CASSYALYVFSPVEQYF
TRBJ2-1,TRBV5-1,15,many,.,TGCGCCAGCAGCTTGGGTACAGGGAAGTACAATGAGCAGTTCTTC,CASSLGTGKYNEQFF
TRBJ1-1,TRBV27,13,.,.,TGTGCCAGCAGTTTGATTCTGGGCACTGAAGCTTTCTTT,CASSLILGTEAFF
TRBJ2-7,TRBV9,16,many,TRBD1,TGTGCCAGCAGCCCCTTGGGAGGACAGGGGGTTGACGAGCAGTACTTC,CASSPLGGQGVDEQYF
TRBJ2-5,TRBV7-2,16,few,TRBD1,TGTGCCAGCAGCACTACGGGGACAGGGGGCCTGGAGACCCAGTACTTC,CASSTTGTGGLETQYF
TRBJ1-6,TRBV7-9,14,.,TRBD1,TGTGCCAGCAGCGCGGGACAGGGGGCTTCACCCCTCCACTTT,CASSAGQGASPLHF
TRBJ2-3,TRBV20-1,13,few,.,TGCAGTGCTAGGGGCCAGACCACAGATACGCAGTATTTT,CSARGQTTDTQYF
TRBJ2-5,TRBV4-1,14,.,.,TGCGCCAGCAGCCAAGAATTCAAGGTGGGGACCCAGTACTTC,CASSQEFKVGTQYF
TRBJ2-5,TRBV20-1,13,.,.,TGCAGTGCCCAAGGGGACGGTCAAGAGACCCAGTACTTC,CSAQGDGQETQYF
TRBJ1-3,TRBV4-2,15,.,TRBD1,TGTGCCAGCAGCCGGAAAACAGGGGCTGGAAACACCATATATTTT,CASSRKTGAGNTIYF
TRBJ2-1,TRBV29-1,12,many,.,TGCAGCGCCTTGGGGCCCAACAATGAGCAGTTCTTC,CSALGPNNEQFF
TRBJ2-2,TRBV7-6,16,.,TRBD2,TGTGCCAGCAGCACCCTAGCGGGAGGGGGAACCGGGGAGCTGTTTTTT,CASSTLAGGGTGELFF
TRBJ2-1,TRBV7-6,16,many,.,TGTGCCAGCAGCTTAGGGGCCATCAGCTCCTACAATGAGCAGTTCTTC,CASSLGAISSYNEQFF
TRBJ2-1,TRBV2,11,.,TRBD2,TGTGCCAGCAGGGGGGGGATTGAGCAGTTCTTC,CASRGGIEQFF
TRBJ2-6,TRBV12-3/TRBV12-4,19,many,TRBD1,TGTGCCAGCAGTTTACGCCGCAGGGGGCTATCTACTGGGGCCAACGTCCTGACTTTC,CASSLRRRGLSTGANVLTF
TRBJ2-2,TRBV7-2,15,many,.,TGTGCCAGCAGCTTAGCGCCGACGAGGGCCGGGGAGCTGTTTTTT,CASSLAPTRAGELFF
TRBJ1-1,TRBV27,11,.,TRBD1,TGTGCCAGCAGTCGGACAGGGGCCTCTTTCTTT,CASSRTGASFF
TRBJ2-7,TRBV20-1,10,.,.,TGCAGTGCTAGGTCAGACGAGCAGTACTTC,CSARSDEQYF
TRBJ1-6,TRBV5-5,14,many,.,TGTGCCAGCAGCCACCCGTGGGGTCAGTCACCCCTCCACTTT,CASSHPWGQSPLHF
TRBJ2-2,TRBV12-3/TRBV12-4,18,.,.,TGTGCCAGCAGTTTAGTTTGGGTATTCGGACAGAACACCGGGGAGCTGTTTTTT,CASSLVWVFGQNTGELFF